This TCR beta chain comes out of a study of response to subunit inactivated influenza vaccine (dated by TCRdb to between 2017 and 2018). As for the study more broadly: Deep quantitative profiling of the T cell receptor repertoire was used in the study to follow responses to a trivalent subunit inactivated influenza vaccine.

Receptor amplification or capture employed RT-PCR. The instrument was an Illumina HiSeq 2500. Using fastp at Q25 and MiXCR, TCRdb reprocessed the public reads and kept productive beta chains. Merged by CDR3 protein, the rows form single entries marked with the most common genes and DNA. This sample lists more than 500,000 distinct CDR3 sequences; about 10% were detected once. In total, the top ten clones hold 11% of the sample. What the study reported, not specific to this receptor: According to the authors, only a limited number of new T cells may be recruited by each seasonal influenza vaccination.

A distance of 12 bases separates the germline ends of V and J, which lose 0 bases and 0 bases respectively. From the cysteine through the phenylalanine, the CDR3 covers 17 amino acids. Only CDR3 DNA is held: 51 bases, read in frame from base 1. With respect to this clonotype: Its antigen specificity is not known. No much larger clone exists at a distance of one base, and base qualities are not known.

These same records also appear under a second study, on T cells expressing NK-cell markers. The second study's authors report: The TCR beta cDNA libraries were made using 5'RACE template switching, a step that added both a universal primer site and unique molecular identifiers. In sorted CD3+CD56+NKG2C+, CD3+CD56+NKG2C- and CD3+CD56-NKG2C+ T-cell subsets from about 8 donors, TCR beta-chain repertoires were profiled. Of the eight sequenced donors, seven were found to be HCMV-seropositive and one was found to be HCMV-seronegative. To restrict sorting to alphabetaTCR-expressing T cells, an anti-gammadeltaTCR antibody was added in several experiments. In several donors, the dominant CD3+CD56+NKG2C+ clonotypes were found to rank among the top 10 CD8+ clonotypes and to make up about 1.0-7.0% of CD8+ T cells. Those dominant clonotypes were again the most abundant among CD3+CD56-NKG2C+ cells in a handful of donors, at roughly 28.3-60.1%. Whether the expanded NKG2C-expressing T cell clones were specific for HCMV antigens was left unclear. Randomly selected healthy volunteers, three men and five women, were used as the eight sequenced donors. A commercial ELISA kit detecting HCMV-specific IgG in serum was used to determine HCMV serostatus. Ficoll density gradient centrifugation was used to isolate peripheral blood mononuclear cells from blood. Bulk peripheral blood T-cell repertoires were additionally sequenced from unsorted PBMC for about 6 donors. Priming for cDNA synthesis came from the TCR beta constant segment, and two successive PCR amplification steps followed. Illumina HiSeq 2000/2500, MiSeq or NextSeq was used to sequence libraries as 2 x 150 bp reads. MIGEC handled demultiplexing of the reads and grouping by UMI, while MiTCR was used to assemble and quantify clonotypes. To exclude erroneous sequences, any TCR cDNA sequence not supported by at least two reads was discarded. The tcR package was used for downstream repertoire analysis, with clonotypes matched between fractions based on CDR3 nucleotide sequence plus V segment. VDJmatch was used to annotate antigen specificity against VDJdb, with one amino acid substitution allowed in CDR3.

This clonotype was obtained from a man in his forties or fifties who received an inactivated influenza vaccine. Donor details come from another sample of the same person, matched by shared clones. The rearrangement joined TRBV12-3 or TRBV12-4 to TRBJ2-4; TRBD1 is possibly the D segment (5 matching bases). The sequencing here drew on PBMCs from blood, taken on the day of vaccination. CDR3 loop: CASSLALAGLAKNIQYF. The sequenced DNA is TGTGCCAGCAGTTTAGCGCTGGCAGGGCTAGCCAAAAACATTCAGTACTTC.